This T cell receptor beta chain was sequenced during a study of CD8 T cells in Susac syndrome. RNA in amounts of roughly 0.5 to 1 ug was reverse transcribed with random hexamers. TCRdb processed the immunoSEQ multiplex PCR reads anew with MiXCR; each CDR3 protein has one entry. The data contain about 80,000 distinct CDR3 sequences, 90% to 95% of them seen just once; the ten biggest clones take up roughly 0.26%. Germline V gene data show CDR1 as SGHTA and CDR2 as FQGNSA. This CDR3 has 12 amino acids. The V end lost 4 bases, the J end lost 0 bases, and 4 bases lay between the germline ends. The rearrangement joins TRBV7-2 to TRBJ2-7, with unresolved D. Sequencing was done on a sample of CD8+ T cells from PBMCs. The receptor was derived from a human donor in good health. Here the CDR3 DNA reads TGTGCCAGCAGCTCCCCCTCCTACGAGCAGTACTTC. Amino acids: CASSSPSYEQYF.